Below, one T cell receptor beta chain is given with its context. Trimming removed 4 bases from V and 8 bases from J; junction bases left unmatched: 8. The CDR3 is 15 residues long. Germline CDR1 is LGHDT and CDR2 is YNNKEL (reference sequence). Original analysis: Estimated nucleated cell counts came from reference gene primer amplification. Only in-frame clones appear in the TCRdb table, and some are missing; sequencing was by immunoSEQ multiplex PCR. Clonal size and the V and J genes are those of that table, whereas D and trimming came from the DNA. The sample gives about 34,000 clones, about 74% of which show up once; approximately 16% is in the top ten. The sample comes from a study of blood T cell repertoires in COVID-19.

This chain links TRBV3-1 (or the pseudogene TRBV3-2) with TRBJ2-1; TRBD1 agrees at 10 bases. The sequence came from a human donor in a cohort sampled during active COVID-19. The sequenced material came from peripheral blood. Here the CDR3 DNA reads TGTGCCAGCAGCCGCGCGGGACAGGGGTCCCATGAGCAGTTCTTC. Its protein product is CASSRAGQGSHEQFF.